Listed below are T cell receptor beta chains from one sample, sequenced in a study of T cell responses to AZD1222 COVID-19 vaccine. Profiled with immunoSEQ multiplex PCR; TCRdb holds only in-frame clones, not every one. The data contain 250,000 to 300,000 clones, around 93% of them singletons. The sample here was peripheral blood, taken 28 days after the second AZD1222 dose. The receptor source for this set is an adult who received the AZD1222 COVID-19 vaccine. Both conserved end residues are part of each CDR3. A D gene is named only where the DNA matches it firmly. Size is stated for part of the rows, as once, few or many counts, or as a class when the clone is expanded.

V gene,J gene,clone size,D gene,CDR3 DNA,CDR3 protein
TRBV28,TRBJ2-3,-,-,TGTGCCAGCAGTCCGAGAAGGGTTGGGACAGATACGCAGTATTTT,CASSPRRVGTDTQYF
TRBV2,TRBJ1-5,-,-,TGTGCCAGCACAGGGGTTAGTAATCAGCCCCAGCATTTT,CASTGVSNQPQHF
TRBV27,TRBJ2-1,-,-,TGTGCCAGCGGCCGTCCTCAGCCCCATGAGCAGTTCTTC,CASGRPQPHEQFF
TRBV27,TRBJ2-2,-,-,TGTGCCAGCAGTTTAGCGGTCACCGGGGGGCTGTTTTTT,CASSLAVTGGLFF
TRBV3-1/TRBV3-2,TRBJ2-2,once,TRBD2,TGTGCCAGCAGCCAGCACGGGGGGGGCACCGGGGAGCTGTTTTTT,CASSQHGGGTGELFF
TRBV5-1,TRBJ1-1,-,-,TGCGCCAGCAGCCACCCGGGCGGGGACGAAGCTTTCTTT,CASSHPGGDEAFF
TRBV6-5,TRBJ2-3,-,-,TGTGCCAGCAGTCCGTTTGGGACTTTGGATACGCAGTATTTT,CASSPFGTLDTQYF
TRBV28,TRBJ2-1,-,-,TGTGCCAGCAGTCATATGCGGGGTGGAAGGACAGGAAGGTACAATGAGCAGTTCTTC,CASSHMRGGRTGRYNEQFF
TRBV29-1,TRBJ1-3,-,TRBD1,TGCAGCGTCCTACACACCGGGACAGGGGGCTCCCCCAACTCTGGAAACACCATATATTTT,CSVLHTGTGGSPNSGNTIYF
TRBV2,TRBJ2-3,-,-,TGTGCCAGCAGTTGGGGAGCGGTAGATACGCAGTATTTT,CASSWGAVDTQYF
TRBV4-3,TRBJ2-7,-,-,TGCGCCAGCAGCCAAGTAGGGGGAGGGGGAGAGCAGTACTTC,CASSQVGGGGEQYF
TRBV27,TRBJ2-2,-,-,TGTGCCAGCAGCCATCCATGGACAGTGAACACCGGGGAGCTGTTTTTT,CASSHPWTVNTGELFF
TRBV4-1,TRBJ2-2,once,TRBD2,TGCGCCAGCAGCCAAGAAATCTACGGGGGGTTTGACACCGGGGAGCTGTTTTTT,CASSQEIYGGFDTGELFF
TRBV19,TRBJ1-6,-,TRBD1,TGTGCCAGTAGCGAGGGACAGTATTCACCCCTCCACTTT,CASSEGQYSPLHF
TRBV5-1,TRBJ2-2,-,TRBD1,TGCGCCAGCAGCCCTGCCGGACAGGGCGCCGGGGAGCTGTTTTTT,CASSPAGQGAGELFF